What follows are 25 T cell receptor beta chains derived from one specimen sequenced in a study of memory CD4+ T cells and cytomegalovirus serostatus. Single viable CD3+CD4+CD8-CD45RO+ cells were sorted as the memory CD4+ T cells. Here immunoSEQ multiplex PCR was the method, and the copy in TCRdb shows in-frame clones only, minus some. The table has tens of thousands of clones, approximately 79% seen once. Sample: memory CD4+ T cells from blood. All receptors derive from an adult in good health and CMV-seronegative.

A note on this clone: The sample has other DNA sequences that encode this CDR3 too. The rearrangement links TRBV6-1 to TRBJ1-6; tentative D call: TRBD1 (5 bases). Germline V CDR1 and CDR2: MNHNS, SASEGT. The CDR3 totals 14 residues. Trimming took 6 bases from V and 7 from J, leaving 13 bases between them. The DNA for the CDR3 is TGTGCCAGCAGGGAGGACACTACAAATTCACCCCTCCACTTT. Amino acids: CASREDTTNSPLHF.

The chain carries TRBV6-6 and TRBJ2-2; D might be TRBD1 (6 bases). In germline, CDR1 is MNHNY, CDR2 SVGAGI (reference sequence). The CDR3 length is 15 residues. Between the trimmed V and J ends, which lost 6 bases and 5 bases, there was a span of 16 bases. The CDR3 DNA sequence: TGTGCCAGCAGGATAGAACAGGGACGGACCGGGGAGCTGTTTTTT. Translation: CASRIEQGRTGELFF.

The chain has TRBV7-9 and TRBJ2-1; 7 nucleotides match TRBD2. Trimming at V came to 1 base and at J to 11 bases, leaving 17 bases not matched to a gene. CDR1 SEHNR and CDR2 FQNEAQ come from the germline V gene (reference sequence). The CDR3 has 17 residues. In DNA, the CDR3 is TGTGCCAGCAGCTTAGAGGCGGGAGTCGGGTTTCGAAGTAAGCAGTTCTTC. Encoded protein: CASSLEAGVGFRSKQFF. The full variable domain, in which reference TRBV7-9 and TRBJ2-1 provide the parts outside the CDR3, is DTGVSQNPRHKITKRGQNVTFRCDPISEHNRLYWYRQTLGQGPEFLTYFQNEAQLEKSRLLSDRFSAERPKGSFSTLEIQRTEQGDSAMYLCASSLEAGVGFRSKQFFGPGTRLTVL.

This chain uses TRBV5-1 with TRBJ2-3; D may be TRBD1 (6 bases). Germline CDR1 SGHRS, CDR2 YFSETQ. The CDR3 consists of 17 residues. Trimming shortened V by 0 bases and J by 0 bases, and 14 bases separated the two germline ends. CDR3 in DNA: TGCGCCAGCAGCTTGGATCTCGGGACAACCAGCACAGATACGCAGTATTTT. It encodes CASSLDLGTTSTDTQYF. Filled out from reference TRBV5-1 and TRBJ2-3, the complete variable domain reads KAGVTQTPRYLIKTRGQQVTLSCSPISGHRSVSWYQQTPGQGLQFLFEYFSETQRNKGNFPGRFSGRQFSNSRSEMNVSTLELGDSALYLCASSLDLGTTSTDTQYFGPGTRLTVL.

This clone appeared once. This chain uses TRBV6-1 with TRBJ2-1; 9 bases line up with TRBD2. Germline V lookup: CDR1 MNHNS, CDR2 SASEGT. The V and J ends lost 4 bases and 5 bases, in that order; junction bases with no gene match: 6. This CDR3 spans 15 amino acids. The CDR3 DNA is TGTGCCAGCAGTGCAAGCGGGGGGAGGCACAATGAGCAGTTCTTC. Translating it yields CASSASGGRHNEQFF.

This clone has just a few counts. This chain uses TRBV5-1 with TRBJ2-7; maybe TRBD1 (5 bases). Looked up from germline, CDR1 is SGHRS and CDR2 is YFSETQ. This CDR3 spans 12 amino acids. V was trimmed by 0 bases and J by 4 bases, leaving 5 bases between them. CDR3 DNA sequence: TGCGCCAGCAGCTTGGAGGGGTACGAGCAGTACTTC. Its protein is CASSLEGYEQYF.

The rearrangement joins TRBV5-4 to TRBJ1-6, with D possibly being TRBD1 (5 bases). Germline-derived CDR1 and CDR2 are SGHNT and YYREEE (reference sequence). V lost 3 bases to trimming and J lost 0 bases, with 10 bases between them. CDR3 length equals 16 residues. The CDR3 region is CASSYERGSYNSPLHF. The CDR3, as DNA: TGTGCCAGCAGCTATGAAAGGGGCTCCTATAATTCACCCCTCCACTTT. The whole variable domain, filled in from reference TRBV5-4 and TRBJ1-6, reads ETGVTQSPTHLIKTRGQQVTLRCSSQSGHNTVSWYQQALGQGPQFIFQYYREEENGRGNFPPRFSGLQFPNYSSELNVNALELDDSALYLCASSYERGSYNSPLHFGNGTRLTVT.

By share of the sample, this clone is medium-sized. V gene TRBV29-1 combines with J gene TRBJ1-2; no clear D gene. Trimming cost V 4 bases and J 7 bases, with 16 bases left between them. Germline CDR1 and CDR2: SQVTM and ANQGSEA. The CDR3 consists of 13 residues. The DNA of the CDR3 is TGCAGCGTTGTCGGCTTCGGCGCGGGTGGCTACACCTTC. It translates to CSVVGFGAGGYTF.

CDR3 in amino acids: CASSSDYDRSNEKLFF. The CDR3 DNA is TGTGCCAGCAGCTCGGACTACGACCGGTCTAATGAAAAACTGTTTTTT. This chain uses TRBV7-3 with TRBJ1-4; D call uncertain. Trimming stripped 4 bases from V and 3 bases from J, with 15 bases between. The CDR3 consists of 16 residues. CDR1 SGHTA and CDR2 FQGTGA come from the germline V gene.

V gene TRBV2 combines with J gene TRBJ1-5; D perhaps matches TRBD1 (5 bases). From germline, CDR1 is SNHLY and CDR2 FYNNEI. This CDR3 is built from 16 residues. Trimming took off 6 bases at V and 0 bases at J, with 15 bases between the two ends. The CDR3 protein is CASRSFDSYSNQPQHF. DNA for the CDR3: TGTGCCAGCAGATCCTTTGACAGTTATAGCAATCAGCCCCAGCATTTT.

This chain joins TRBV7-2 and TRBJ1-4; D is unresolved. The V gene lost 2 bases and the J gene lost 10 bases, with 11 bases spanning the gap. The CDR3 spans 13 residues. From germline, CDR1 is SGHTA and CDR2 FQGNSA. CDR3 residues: CASSLIWGGKLFF. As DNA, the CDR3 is TGTGCCAGCAGCTTAATCTGGGGAGGAAAACTGTTTTTT.

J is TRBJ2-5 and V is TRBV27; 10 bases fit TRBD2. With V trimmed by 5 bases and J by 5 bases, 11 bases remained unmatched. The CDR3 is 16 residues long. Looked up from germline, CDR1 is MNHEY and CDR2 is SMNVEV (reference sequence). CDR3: CASSLPAGGPEETQYF. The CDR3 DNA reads TGTGCCAGCAGTCTCCCAGCGGGAGGGCCCGAGGAGACCCAGTACTTC.

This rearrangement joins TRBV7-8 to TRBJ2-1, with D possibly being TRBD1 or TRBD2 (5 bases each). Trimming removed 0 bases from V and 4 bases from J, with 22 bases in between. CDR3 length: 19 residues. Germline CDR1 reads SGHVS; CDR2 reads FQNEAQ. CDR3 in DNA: TGTGCCAGCAGCTTAGCGGGTTTATGGACCAGAGGGGTTTACAATGAGCAGTTCTTC. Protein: CASSLAGLWTRGVYNEQFF.

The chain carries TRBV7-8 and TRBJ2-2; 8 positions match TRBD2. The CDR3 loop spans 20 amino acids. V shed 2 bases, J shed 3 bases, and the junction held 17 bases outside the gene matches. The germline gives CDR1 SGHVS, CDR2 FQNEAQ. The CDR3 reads CASSLRPGGTLRSDTGELFF. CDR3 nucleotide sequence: TGTGCCAGCAGCTTAAGACCGGGAGGGACGCTCAGATCGGACACCGGGGAGCTGTTTTTT.

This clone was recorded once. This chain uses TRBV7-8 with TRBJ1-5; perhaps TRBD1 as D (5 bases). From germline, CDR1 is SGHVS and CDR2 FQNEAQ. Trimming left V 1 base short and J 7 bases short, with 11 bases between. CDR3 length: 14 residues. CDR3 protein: CASSLGSGHQPQHF. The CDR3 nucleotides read TGTGCCAGCAGCTTAGGGTCAGGGCACCAGCCCCAGCATTTT. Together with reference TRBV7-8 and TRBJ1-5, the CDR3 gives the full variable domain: GAGVSQSPRYKVAKRGQDVALRCDPISGHVSLFWYQQALGQGPEFLTYFQNEAQLDKSGLPSDRFFAERPEGSVSTLKIQRTQQEDSAVYLCASSLGSGHQPQHFGDGTRLSIL.

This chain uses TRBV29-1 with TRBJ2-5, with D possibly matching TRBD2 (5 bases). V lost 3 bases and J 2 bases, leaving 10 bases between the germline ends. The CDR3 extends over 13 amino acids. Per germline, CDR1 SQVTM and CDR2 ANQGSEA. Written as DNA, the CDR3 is TGCAGCGTTGACACGGACTTGCAAGAGACCCAGTACTTC. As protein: CSVDTDLQETQYF.

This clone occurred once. CDR3 in amino acids: CASSETTQVARPYQPQHF. DNA for the CDR3: TGTGCCAGCAGTGAAACAACTCAGGTAGCCAGACCATATCAGCCCCAGCATTTT. The V and J genes are TRBV6-1 and TRBJ1-5; D not certain. Looked up from germline, CDR1 is MNHNS and CDR2 is SASEGT. V was trimmed by 2 bases and J by 5 bases, leaving 22 bases between them. The CDR3 is 18 amino acids.

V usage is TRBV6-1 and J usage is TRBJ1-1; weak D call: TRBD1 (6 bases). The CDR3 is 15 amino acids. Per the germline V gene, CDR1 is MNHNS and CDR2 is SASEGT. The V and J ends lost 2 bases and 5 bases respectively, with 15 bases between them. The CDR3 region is CASSELRGARTEAFF. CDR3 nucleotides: TGTGCCAGCAGTGAACTTAGGGGGGCTAGGACTGAAGCTTTCTTT.

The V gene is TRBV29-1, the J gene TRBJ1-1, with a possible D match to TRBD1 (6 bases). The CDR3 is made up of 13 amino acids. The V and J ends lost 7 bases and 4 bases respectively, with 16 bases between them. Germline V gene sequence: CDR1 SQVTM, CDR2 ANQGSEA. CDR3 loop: CSGKRQESTEAFF. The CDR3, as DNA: TGCAGCGGGAAAAGACAGGAGAGCACTGAAGCTTTCTTT.

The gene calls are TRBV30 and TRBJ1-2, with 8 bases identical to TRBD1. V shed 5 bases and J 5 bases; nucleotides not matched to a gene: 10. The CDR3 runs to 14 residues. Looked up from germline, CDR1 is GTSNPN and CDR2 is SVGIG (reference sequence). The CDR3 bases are TGTGCCTGGTCCGATGACAGGGGAGGGTATGGCTACACCTTC. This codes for CAWSDDRGGYGYTF.

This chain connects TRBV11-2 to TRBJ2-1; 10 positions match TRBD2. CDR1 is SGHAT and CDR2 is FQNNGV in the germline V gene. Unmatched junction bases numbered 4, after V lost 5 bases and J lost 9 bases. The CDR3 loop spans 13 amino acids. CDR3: CASSLAGVLEQFF. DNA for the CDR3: TGTGCCAGCAGCCTAGCGGGAGTGCTTGAGCAGTTCTTC.

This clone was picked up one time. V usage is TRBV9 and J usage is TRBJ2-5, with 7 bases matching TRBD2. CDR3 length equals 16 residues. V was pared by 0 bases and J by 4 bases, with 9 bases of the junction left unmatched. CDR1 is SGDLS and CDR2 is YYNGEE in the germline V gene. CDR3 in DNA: TGTGCCAGCAGCGTAGAAGGCCAGCGGGGTTTAGAGACCCAGTACTTC. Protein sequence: CASSVEGQRGLETQYF.

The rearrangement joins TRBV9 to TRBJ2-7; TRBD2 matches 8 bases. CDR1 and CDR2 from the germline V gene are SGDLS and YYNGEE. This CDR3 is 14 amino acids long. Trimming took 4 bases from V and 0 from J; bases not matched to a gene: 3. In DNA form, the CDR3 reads TGTGCCAGCAGCCCCGGGACTAGCTCCTACGAGCAGTACTTC. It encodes CASSPGTSSYEQYF.

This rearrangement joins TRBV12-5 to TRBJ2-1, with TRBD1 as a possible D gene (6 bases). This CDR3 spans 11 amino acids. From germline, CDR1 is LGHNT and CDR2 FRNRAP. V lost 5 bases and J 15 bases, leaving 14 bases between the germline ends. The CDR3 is CASGPDSIRFF. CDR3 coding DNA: TGTGCTAGTGGTCCGGACAGTATCCGGTTCTTC.

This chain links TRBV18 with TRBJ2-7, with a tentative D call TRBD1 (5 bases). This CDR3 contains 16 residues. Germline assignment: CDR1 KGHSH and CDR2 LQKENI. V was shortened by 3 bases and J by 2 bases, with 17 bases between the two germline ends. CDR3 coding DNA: TGTGCCAGCTCACCCCCTGGGGCCCAGGGAACCTACGAGCAGTACTTC. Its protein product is CASSPPGAQGTYEQYF.